This T cell receptor (beta chain) derives from a study of blood T cell repertoires in COVID-19. Study overall: COVID-19 samples collected from the United States, Italy and Spain covered acute and convalescent phases. The analysed material was cDNA or gDNA that came from T cells, B-cell-depleted T cells, or PBMCs.

The cohort comprised adults aged 18 to 89 years residing in about two dozen US areas. Here immunoSEQ multiplex PCR was the method, and the copy in TCRdb shows in-frame clones only, minus some. The sample yields approximately 490,000 clones, around 90% seen once. This clonotype was sampled from a woman aged 18 to 35 who had recovered from COVID-19. Sequences were obtained from PBMCs or T cells enriched from blood (not recorded which).

DNA for the CDR3: TGTGCCTGGGGGCGAAACTATGGCTACACCTTC. Its translation is CAWGRNYGYTF. The V gene is TRBV30, the J gene TRBJ1-2; D unclear. Looked up from germline, CDR1 is GTSNPN and CDR2 is SVGIG (reference sequence). With 5 bases removed from V and 2 bases from J, the gap between germline ends came to 6 bases. The CDR3 covers 11 residues.